The next 20 T cell receptor beta chains were all read from a single sample in a study of glioma-infiltrating T cells. Amplification of TCR alpha and beta CDR3 regions from RNA used iRepertoire nested multiplex PCR. TCRdb reprocessed the multiplex PCR reads with MiXCR, giving one entry per CDR3 protein. This table has under 200,000 distinct CDR3 sequences, around 42% appearing once. Sequencing was performed on glioma tissue, nonneoplastic brain tissue, or PBMCs (not recorded which). These receptors were taken from a human donor with low-grade glioma or glioblastoma, undergoing nonglioma brain surgery, or in good health (not recorded which).

Only a few counts were recorded for this clonotype. This chain links TRBV18 with TRBJ2-1; 13 nucleotides align to TRBD2. The CDR3 is 19 residues long. Trimming at V came to 3 bases and at J to 4 bases, leaving 12 bases not matched to a gene. In germline, CDR1 is KGHSH, CDR2 LQKENI. CDR3 region: CASSPSVLQTSGRYNEQFF. The CDR3 DNA reads TGTGCCAGCTCACCGTCCGTTCTCCAGACTAGCGGGAGGTACAATGAGCAGTTCTTC.

This clonotype was observed many times. The chain has TRBV28 and TRBJ2-1; 9 positions agree with TRBD2. The CDR3 length is 15 residues. The V gene's germline CDR1 is MDHEN and CDR2 SYDVKM. In nucleotides, the CDR3 is TGTGGCACGAAAACCGGGACTAGCAACAATGAAGAGCAGTTCTTC. This codes for CGTKTGTSNNEEQFF.

The J gene is TRBJ2-7, the V gene TRBV12-3 or TRBV12-4, with no clear D. The CDR3 length is 17 residues. V was trimmed by 8 bases and J by 2 bases, leaving 25 bases between them. The CDR3 protein is CASGRVVGRGSPYEQYF. As DNA, the CDR3 is TGTGCCAGCGGACGGGTCGTAGGACGAGGTAGTCCCTACGAGCAGTACTTC.

This clonotype was observed a few times. A much larger clone lies a single base off, so this may be a read error. The chain uses TRBV20-1 and TRBJ1-5, with TRBD1 identical over 7 bases. Trimming took 6 bases from V and 9 from J; bases not matched to a gene: 11. CDR3 size: 13 residues. Germline lookup yields CDR1 DFQATT and CDR2 SNEGSKA (reference sequence). This CDR3 reads CSAQDREGRPQHF. CDR3 bases: TGCAGTGCCCAAGACAGGGAGGGTCGGCCCCAGCATTTT.

With regard to this clonotype: One junction end does not reproduce the germline sequence, and a read error may be involved. This chain joins TRBV20-1 and TRBJ2-7, with 13 positions matching TRBD2. The CDR3 runs to 15 residues. Per the germline V gene, CDR1 is DFQATT and CDR2 is SNEGSKA (reference sequence). The CDR3 DNA follows: TGCAGTGCTAGAGGGGGACTAGCGGGATACTACGAGCAGTATTTC. Its protein product is CSARGGLAGYYEQYF.

Notes on this clonotype: Germline is not matched at one junction end, which may reflect a read error. The rearrangement links TRBV6-9 to TRBJ2-3; D may match TRBD1 or TRBD2 (5 bases each). This CDR3 has 14 amino acids. Germline CDR1 reads MNHGY; CDR2 reads SVAAGI. The CDR3 DNA sequence: TGTGTCAGCAGTTTAAGGGACCCCGCAGATACGCAGTATTTT. Translating it yields CVSSLRDPADTQYF.

The genes are TRBV5-1 and TRBJ2-1; D is perhaps TRBD1 or TRBD2 (5 bases each). Per germline, CDR1 SGHRS and CDR2 YFSETQ. Trimming took 1 base from V and 4 from J, leaving 15 bases between them. The length of the CDR3 is 16 residues. CDR3 amino acids: CASSLLSGLEYNEQFF. The CDR3 DNA is TGCGCCAGCAGCTTGTTATCGGGGCTTGAATACAATGAGCAGTTCTTC.

The CDR3 DNA reads as TGTGCCAGCAGCCCTCAGACTAGTTCCGGTGAGCAGTTCTTC. It encodes CASSPQTSSGEQFF. J is TRBJ2-1 and V is TRBV5-5, with D tentatively TRBD2 (6 bases). Germline loops: CDR1 SGHKS, CDR2 YYEKEE (reference sequence). The CDR3 extends over 14 amino acids. V was pared by 4 bases and J by 9 bases, with 17 bases between.

Points on this clonotype: The junction shows a germline mismatch at one end, possibly a read error. The chain combines TRBV6-1 with TRBJ1-2; D ambiguous. CDR1 and CDR2 (germline): MNHNS, SASEGT. The CDR3 is made up of 14 amino acids. CDR3 nucleotide sequence: TGTGCCATCAGTGCCCCTGGGCAGGTATGGGGCTACACCTTC. Translated, it gives CAISAPGQVWGYTF.

V is TRBV29-1 and J is TRBJ2-1, with TRBD2 matching over 8 bases. V dropped 6 bases and J dropped 2; count of bases not matched to a gene: 6. The CDR3 has 14 amino acids. Germline-derived CDR1 and CDR2 are SQVTM and ANQGSEA. The CDR3 loop is CSVMVSGTYNEQFF. CDR3 DNA sequence: TGCAGCGTAATGGTTAGCGGGACCTACAATGAGCAGTTCTTC.

This chain links TRBV6-9 with TRBJ2-1; weak D call: TRBD2 (5 bases). The CDR3 contains 11 residues. From germline, CDR1 is MNHGY and CDR2 SVAAGI. Trimming pared 4 bases from V and 16 bases from J, leaving 14 bases between. This chain's CDR3 is CASSFKSREFF. DNA for the CDR3: TGTGCCAGCAGTTTTAAGTCGAGGGAATTCTTC.

This clonotype was recorded at least ten times. CDR3 nucleotide sequence: TGTGCCAGCAGTGAAGTAGACACCGGGGAGCTGTTTTTT. The encoded protein is CASSEVDTGELFF. This chain connects TRBV2 to TRBJ2-2, with unresolved D. V was trimmed by 1 base and J by 3 bases, leaving 3 bases between them. The CDR3 extends over 13 amino acids. The V gene's germline CDR1 is SNHLY and CDR2 FYNNEI. Supplemented by reference TRBV2 and TRBJ2-2, the full variable domain reads EPEVTQTPSHQVTQMGQEVILRCVPISNHLYFYWYRQILGQKVEFLVSFYNNEISEKSEIFDDQFSVERPDGSNFTLKIRSTKLEDSAMYFCASSEVDTGELFFGEGSRLTVL.

The rearrangement links TRBV29-1 to TRBJ2-2, with D tentatively TRBD1 or TRBD2 (5 bases each). V lost 4 bases to trimming and J lost 4 bases, with 10 bases between them. CDR1 is SQVTM, CDR2 ANQGSEA, per germline. The CDR3 runs to 13 residues. As DNA, the CDR3 is TGCAGCGTTGGGGGGTTTGGCACCGGGGAGCTGTTTTTT. Translation gives CSVGGFGTGELFF.

For this clonotype: This may stem from a read error, because a much larger clone lies one nucleotide away. The gene calls are TRBV6-1 and TRBJ2-7, with TRBD1 matching 9 bases. Per the germline V gene, CDR1 is MNHNS and CDR2 is SASEGT. CDR3 size: 14 residues. Unmatched junction bases numbered 8, after V lost 7 bases and J lost 4 bases. The CDR3 is CASTLYGTGYEQYF. Here the CDR3 DNA reads TGTGCCAGCACTTTATACGGGACAGGGTACGAGCAGTACTTC.

The rearrangement links TRBV14 to TRBJ1-1, with D hard to call. Trimming removed 5 bases at V and 4 bases at J, with 8 bases between. The CDR3 runs 12 residues. Germline-derived CDR1 and CDR2 are SGHDN and FVKESK. The CDR3, as DNA: TGTGCCAGCAGCTCCGGGAGCACTGAAGCTTTCTTT. It is translated as CASSSGSTEAFF.

The table lists this clonotype with a few counts. The rearrangement uses TRBV28 and TRBJ2-3; 10 positions agree with TRBD2. Germline V gene sequence: CDR1 MDHEN, CDR2 SYDVKM. V was clipped by 6 bases and J by 3 bases; unmatched bases: 18. The CDR3 length is 19 residues. The CDR3 here is CASSPSPVIAGGRTDTQYF. The CDR3 DNA follows: TGTGCCAGCAGCCCGAGTCCCGTGATAGCGGGAGGACGGACAGATACGCAGTATTTT. Full variable domain (missing parts from reference TRBV28 and TRBJ2-3): DVKVTQSSRYLVKRTGEKVFLECVQDMDHENMFWYRQDPGLGLRLIYFSYDVKMKEKGDIPEGYSVSREKKERFSLILESASTNQTSMYLCASSPSPVIAGGRTDTQYFGPGTRLTVL.

A note on this clonotype: A clone one base away is much larger, so this may be a read error. CDR3 amino acids: CASSLYAYTQYF. The CDR3 region has the DNA TGTGCCAGCAGCTTATACGCATATACGCAGTATTTT. The chain uses TRBV7-2 and TRBJ2-3; D is undetermined. V was cut by 2 bases and J by 7 bases, with 7 bases left in between. The CDR3 runs 12 residues. Germline loops: CDR1 SGHTA, CDR2 FQGNSA.

This clonotype was seen at least ten times. The chain couples TRBV20-1 to TRBJ2-3; 9 bases line up with TRBD2. Germline loops: CDR1 DFQATT, CDR2 SNEGSKA (reference sequence). The CDR3 sequence is 14 residues long. The junction had 7 bases not matched to a gene; V was cut back by 5 bases and J by 4 bases. The CDR3 protein is CSAYSGGRSDTQYF. The DNA for the CDR3 is TGCAGTGCTTATAGCGGGGGACGATCAGATACGCAGTATTTT.

This clonotype occurred many times. This chain links TRBV20-1 with TRBJ2-1, with 8 bases identical to TRBD2. CDR1 is DFQATT and CDR2 is SNEGSKA in the germline V gene (reference sequence). This CDR3 contains 15 residues. Unmatched junction bases numbered 6, after V lost 5 bases and J lost 0 bases. CDR3 bases: TGCAGTGCTGTACGACTAGCGAACTCCTACAATGAGCAGTTCTTC. Protein: CSAVRLANSYNEQFF.

About this clonotype: A much larger clone lies one base from this, so it may be a read error. The genes are TRBV18 and TRBJ1-1; no definite D call. Trimming left V 4 bases short and J 2 bases short, with 8 bases between. CDR1 is KGHSH, CDR2 LQKENI, per germline. This CDR3 is 13 amino acids long. The CDR3 region has the DNA TGTGCCAGCTCACTAATATGTAACACTGAAGCTTTCTTT. Amino acids: CASSLICNTEAFF.